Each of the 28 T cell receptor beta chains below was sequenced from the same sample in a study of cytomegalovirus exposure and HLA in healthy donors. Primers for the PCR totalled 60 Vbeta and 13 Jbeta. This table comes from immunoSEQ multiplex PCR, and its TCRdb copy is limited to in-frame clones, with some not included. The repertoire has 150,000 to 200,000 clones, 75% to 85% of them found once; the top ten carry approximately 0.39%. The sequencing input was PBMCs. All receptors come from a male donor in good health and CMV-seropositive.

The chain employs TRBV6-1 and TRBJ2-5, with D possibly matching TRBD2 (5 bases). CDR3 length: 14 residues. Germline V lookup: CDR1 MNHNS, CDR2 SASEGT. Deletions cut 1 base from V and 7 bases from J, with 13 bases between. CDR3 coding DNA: TGTGCCAGCAGTGAAGTCGCGGGTGAGGTGACCCAGTACTTC. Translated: CASSEVAGEVTQYF.

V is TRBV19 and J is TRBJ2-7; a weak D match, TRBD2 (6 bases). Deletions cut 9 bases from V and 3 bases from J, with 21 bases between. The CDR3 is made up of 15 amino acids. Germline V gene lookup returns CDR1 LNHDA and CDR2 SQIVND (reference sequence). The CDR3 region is CARKGGKSGNYEQYF. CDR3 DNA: TGTGCCAGGAAGGGAGGTAAGTCGGGAAACTACGAGCAGTACTTC.

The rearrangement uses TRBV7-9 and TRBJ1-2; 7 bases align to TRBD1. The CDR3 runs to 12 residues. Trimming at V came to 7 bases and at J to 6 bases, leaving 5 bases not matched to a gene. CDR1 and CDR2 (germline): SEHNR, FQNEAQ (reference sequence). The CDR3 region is CASTGTADGYTF. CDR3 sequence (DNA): TGTGCCAGCACCGGGACAGCAGATGGCTACACCTTC.

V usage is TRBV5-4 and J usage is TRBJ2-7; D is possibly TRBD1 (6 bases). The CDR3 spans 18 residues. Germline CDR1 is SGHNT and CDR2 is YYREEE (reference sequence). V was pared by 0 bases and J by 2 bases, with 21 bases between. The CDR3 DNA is TGTGCCAGCAGCTTGGCCGAAGGTGCTGGGGGCAAGACCTACGAGCAGTACTTC. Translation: CASSLAEGAGGKTYEQYF.

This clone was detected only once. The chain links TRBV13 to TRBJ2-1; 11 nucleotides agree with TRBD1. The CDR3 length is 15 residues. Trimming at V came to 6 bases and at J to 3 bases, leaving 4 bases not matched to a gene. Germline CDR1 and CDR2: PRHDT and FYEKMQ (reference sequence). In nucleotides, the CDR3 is TGTGCCAGCAGGGGGACAGGGGGTGTCTACAATGAGCAGTTCTTC. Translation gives CASRGTGGVYNEQFF. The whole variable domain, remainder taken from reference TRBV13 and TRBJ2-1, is AAGVIQSPRHLIKEKRETATLKCYPIPRHDTVYWYQQGPGQDPQFLISFYEKMQSDKGSIPDRFSAQQFSDYHSELNMSSLELGDSALYFCASRGTGGVYNEQFFGPGTRLTVL.

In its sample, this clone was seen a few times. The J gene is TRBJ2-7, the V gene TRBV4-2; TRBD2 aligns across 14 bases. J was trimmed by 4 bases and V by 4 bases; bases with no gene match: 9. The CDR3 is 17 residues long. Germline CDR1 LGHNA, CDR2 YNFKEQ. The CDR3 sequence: CASSLGTSGGHRYEQYF. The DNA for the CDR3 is TGTGCCAGCAGCCTCGGGACTAGCGGGGGCCACAGATACGAGCAGTACTTC.

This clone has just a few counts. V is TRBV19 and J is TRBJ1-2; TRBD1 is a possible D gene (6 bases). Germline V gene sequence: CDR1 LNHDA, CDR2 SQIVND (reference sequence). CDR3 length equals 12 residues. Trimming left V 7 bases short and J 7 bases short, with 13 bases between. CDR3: CASTHRGGGYTF. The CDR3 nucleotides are TGTGCCAGTACCCACCGAGGGGGTGGCTACACCTTC. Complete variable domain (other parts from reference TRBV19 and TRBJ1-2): DGGITQSPKYLFRKEGQNVTLSCEQNLNHDAMYWYRQDPGQGLRLIYYSQIVNDFQKGDIAEGYSVSREKKESFPLTVTSAQKNPTAFYLCASTHRGGGYTFGSGTRLTVV.

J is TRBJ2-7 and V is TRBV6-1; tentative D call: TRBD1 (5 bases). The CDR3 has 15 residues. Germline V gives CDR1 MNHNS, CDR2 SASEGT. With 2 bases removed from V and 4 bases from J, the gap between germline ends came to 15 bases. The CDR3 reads CASSEWVTASYEQYF. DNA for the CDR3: TGTGCCAGCAGTGAATGGGTGACAGCTTCGTACGAGCAGTACTTC.

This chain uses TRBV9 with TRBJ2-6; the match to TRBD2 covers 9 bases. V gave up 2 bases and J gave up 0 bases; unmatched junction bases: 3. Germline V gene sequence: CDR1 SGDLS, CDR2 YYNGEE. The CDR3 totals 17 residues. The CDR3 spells CASSVTSGFSGANVLTF. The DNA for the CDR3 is TGTGCCAGCAGCGTGACTAGCGGATTCTCTGGGGCCAACGTCCTGACTTTC.

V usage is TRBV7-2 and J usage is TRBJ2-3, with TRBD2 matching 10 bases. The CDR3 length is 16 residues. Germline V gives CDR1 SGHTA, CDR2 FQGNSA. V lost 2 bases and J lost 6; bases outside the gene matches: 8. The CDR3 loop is CASSLNSGGLGDTQYF. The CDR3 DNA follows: TGTGCCAGCAGCTTAAATAGCGGGGGGCTGGGGGATACGCAGTATTTT.

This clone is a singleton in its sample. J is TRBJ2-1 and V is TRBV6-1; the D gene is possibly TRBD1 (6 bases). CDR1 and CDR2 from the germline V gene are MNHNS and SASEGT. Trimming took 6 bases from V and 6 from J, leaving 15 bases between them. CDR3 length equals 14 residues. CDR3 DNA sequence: TGTGCCAGCAGAATAGACAGGTGGAGCAATGAGCAGTTCTTC. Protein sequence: CASRIDRWSNEQFF.

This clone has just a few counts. CDR3 sequence: CASSQALIAGGPGDTQYF. Here the CDR3 DNA reads TGCGCCAGCAGCCAGGCGCTCATAGCGGGGGGGCCCGGAGATACGCAGTATTTT. The rearrangement links TRBV4-3 to TRBJ2-3; 11 positions agree with TRBD2. V dropped 3 bases and J dropped 5; count of bases not matched to a gene: 13. Germline V gives CDR1 LGHNA, CDR2 YSLEER. This CDR3 is 18 amino acids long.

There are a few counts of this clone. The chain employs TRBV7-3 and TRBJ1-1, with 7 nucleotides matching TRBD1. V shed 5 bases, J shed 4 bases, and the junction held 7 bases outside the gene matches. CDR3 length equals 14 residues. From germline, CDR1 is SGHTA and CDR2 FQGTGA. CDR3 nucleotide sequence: TGTGCCAGCAGCCAGGGGGTTCTTAGCACTGAAGCTTTCTTT. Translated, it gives CASSQGVLSTEAFF.

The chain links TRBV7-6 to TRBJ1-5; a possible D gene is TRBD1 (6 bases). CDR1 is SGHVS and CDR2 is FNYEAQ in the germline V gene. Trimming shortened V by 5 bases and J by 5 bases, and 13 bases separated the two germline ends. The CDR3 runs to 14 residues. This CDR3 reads CASSTPGVDQPQHF. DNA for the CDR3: TGTGCCAGCAGCACCCCAGGGGTAGATCAGCCCCAGCATTTT.

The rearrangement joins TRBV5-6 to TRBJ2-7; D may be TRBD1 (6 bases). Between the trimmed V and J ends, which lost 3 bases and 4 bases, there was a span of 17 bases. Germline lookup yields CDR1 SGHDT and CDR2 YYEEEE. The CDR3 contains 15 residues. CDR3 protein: CASSYYRAIQYEQYF. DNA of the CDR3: TGTGCCAGCAGCTATTACAGGGCTATTCAGTACGAGCAGTACTTC.

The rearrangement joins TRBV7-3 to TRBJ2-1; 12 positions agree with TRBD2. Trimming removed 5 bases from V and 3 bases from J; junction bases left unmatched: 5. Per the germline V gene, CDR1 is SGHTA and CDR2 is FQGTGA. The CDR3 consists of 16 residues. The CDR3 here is CASSARLAGDYNEQFF. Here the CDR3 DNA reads TGTGCCAGCAGCGCGCGACTAGCGGGGGACTACAATGAGCAGTTCTTC.

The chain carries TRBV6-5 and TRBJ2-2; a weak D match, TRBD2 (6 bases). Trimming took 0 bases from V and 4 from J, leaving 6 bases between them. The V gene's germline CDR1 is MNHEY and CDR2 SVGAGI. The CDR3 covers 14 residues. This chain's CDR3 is CASSYSEGTGELFF. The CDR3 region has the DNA TGTGCCAGCAGTTACTCGGAGGGCACCGGGGAGCTGTTTTTT.

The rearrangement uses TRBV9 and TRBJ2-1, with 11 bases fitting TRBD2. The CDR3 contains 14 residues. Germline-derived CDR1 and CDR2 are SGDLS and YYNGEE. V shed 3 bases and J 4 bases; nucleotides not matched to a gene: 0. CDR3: CASSGLAGYNEQFF. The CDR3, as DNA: TGTGCCAGCAGCGGACTAGCGGGATACAATGAGCAGTTCTTC. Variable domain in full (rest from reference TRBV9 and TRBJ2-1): DSGVTQTPKHLITATGQRVTLRCSPRSGDLSVYWYQQSLDQGLQFLIQYYNGEERAKGNILERFSAQQFPDLHSELNLSSLELGDSALYFCASSGLAGYNEQFFGPGTRLTVL.

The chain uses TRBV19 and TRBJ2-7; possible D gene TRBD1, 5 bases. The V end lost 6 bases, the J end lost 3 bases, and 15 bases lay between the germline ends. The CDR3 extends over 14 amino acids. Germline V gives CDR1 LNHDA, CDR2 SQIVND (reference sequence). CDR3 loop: CASSQDTGSYEQYF. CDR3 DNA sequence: TGTGCCAGTAGCCAGGACACAGGCAGCTACGAGCAGTACTTC.

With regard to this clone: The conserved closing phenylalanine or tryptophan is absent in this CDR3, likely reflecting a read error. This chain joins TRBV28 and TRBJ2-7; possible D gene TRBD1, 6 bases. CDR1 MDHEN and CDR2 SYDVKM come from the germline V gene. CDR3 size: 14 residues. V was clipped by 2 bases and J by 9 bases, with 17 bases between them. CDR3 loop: CASSLAQGGQGQYL. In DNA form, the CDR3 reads TGTGCCAGCAGTTTAGCACAGGGTGGCCAAGGGCAGTACCTC.

CDR3 in amino acids: CASSLVEAGALTDTQYF. DNA for the CDR3: TGCGCCAGCAGCTTGGTTGAGGCGGGGGCCCTAACAGATACGCAGTATTTT. J is TRBJ2-3 and V is TRBV5-1; tentatively, D is TRBD2 (7 bases). V was clipped by 0 bases and J by 3 bases, with 17 bases between them. CDR1 is SGHRS and CDR2 is YFSETQ in the germline V gene. The CDR3 has 17 amino acids.

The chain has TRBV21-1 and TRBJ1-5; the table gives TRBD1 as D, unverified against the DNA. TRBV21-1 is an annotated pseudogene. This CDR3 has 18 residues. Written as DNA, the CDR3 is TGTGCCAGCAGCACACCGGGACAGGGGGCGGACGGCAATCAGCCCCAGCATTTT. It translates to CASSTPGQGADGNQPQHF.

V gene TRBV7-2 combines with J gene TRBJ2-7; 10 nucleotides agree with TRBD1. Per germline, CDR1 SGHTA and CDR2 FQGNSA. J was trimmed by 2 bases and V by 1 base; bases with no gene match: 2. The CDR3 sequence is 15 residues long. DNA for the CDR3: TGTGCCAGCAGCTTAGTCGGGACAGGGGCCTACGAGCAGTACTTC. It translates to CASSLVGTGAYEQYF. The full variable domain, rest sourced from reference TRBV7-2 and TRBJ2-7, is GAGVSQSPSNKVTEKGKDVELRCDPISGHTALYWYRQSLGQGLEFLIYFQGNSAPDKSGLPSDRFSAERTGGSVSTLTIQRTQQEDSAVYLCASSLVGTGAYEQYFGPGTRLTVT.

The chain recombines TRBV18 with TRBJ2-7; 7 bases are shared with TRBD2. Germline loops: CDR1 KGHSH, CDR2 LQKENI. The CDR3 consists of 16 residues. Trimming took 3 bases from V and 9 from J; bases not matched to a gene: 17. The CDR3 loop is CASSPGLGPSSTGQYF. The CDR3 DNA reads TGTGCCAGCTCACCCGGACTAGGCCCCTCCTCTACGGGGCAGTACTTC.

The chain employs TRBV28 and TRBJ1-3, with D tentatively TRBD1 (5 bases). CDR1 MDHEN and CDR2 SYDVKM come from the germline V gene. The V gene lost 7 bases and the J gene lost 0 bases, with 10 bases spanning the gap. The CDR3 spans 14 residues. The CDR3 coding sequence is TGTGCCAGCACCGACAGTCTCTCTGGAAACACCATATATTTT. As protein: CASTDSLSGNTIYF.

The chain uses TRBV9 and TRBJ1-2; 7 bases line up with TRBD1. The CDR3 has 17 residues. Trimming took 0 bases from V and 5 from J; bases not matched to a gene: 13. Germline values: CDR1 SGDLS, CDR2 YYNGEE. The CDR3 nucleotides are TGTGCCAGCAGCGTAGACGTGACAGGGCTTCCTTCGTATGGCTACACCTTC. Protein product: CASSVDVTGLPSYGYTF.

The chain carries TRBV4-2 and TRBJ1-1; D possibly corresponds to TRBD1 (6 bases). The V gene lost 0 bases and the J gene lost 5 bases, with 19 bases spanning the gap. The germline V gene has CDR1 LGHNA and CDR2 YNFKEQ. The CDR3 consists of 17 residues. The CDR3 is CASSQDRVGTGLTEAFF. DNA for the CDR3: TGTGCCAGCAGCCAAGATCGGGTGGGTACAGGGCTGACTGAAGCTTTCTTT.

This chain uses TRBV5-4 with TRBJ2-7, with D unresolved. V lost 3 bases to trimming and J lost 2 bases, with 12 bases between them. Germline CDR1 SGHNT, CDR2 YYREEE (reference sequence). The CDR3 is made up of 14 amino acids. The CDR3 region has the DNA TGTGCCAGCAGCTCGGTCCAAACCGCCTACGAGCAGTACTTC. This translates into CASSSVQTAYEQYF.